A single sample is the source of the 13 T cell receptor beta chains below, sequenced in a study of cytomegalovirus exposure and HLA in healthy donors. The PCR had 60 Vbeta and 13 Jbeta primers. Here immunoSEQ multiplex PCR was the method, and the copy in TCRdb shows in-frame clones only, minus some. This sample's clone table lists 200,000 to 250,000 clones. Source material: PBMCs. The origin of the receptors is a woman in her thirties in good health and CMV-seropositive.

The V and J genes are TRBV10-3 and TRBJ1-1, with TRBD1 matching 10 bases. The CDR3 sequence is 14 residues long. Per the germline V gene, CDR1 is ENHRY and CDR2 is SYGVKD. V lost 8 bases and J lost 4; bases outside the gene matches: 7. The CDR3 is CAISDRGLGTEAFF. DNA for the CDR3: TGTGCCATCTCGGACAGGGGGTTAGGCACTGAAGCTTTCTTT.

The V gene is TRBV21-1, the J gene TRBJ2-3; the D segment call TRBD2 is taken from the table without a DNA check. TRBV21-1 counts as a pseudogene. The CDR3 is made up of 16 amino acids. The CDR3 DNA reads TGTGCCAGCAGCGAATCGACTAGCGGAGCGTGGGATACGCAGTATTTT. Translation: CASSESTSGAWDTQYF.

This sequence joins TRBV9 and TRBJ1-1; 8 nucleotides agree with TRBD1. CDR1 is SGDLS and CDR2 is YYNGEE in the germline V gene. This CDR3 has 16 amino acids. V shed 3 bases, J shed 5 bases, and the junction held 12 bases outside the gene matches. In nucleotides, the CDR3 is TGTGCCAGCAGCGGAGGGACAGGTGGCCAGGGGACTGAAGCTTTCTTT. Its protein is CASSGGTGGQGTEAFF.

The rearrangement links TRBV27 to TRBJ2-1, with D perhaps TRBD2 (5 bases). Germline V gene lookup returns CDR1 MNHEY and CDR2 SMNVEV (reference sequence). Trimming stripped 10 bases from V and 5 bases from J, with 18 bases between. This CDR3 comprises 14 residues. The CDR3 loop reads CATRSWGVNNEQFF. In DNA form, the CDR3 reads TGTGCCACCCGCTCGTGGGGAGTTAACAATGAGCAGTTCTTC.

The J gene is TRBJ2-5, the V gene TRBV11-2; TRBD1 agrees at 8 bases. CDR3 size: 16 residues. After removal of 5 bases from V and 5 bases from J, the junction contained 13 bases not matched to a gene. Germline lookup yields CDR1 SGHAT and CDR2 FQNNGV. The CDR3 sequence is CASSPPRTGIGETQYF. In DNA form, the CDR3 reads TGTGCCAGCAGCCCTCCTCGGACAGGGATAGGGGAGACCCAGTACTTC.

This chain connects TRBV29-1 to TRBJ1-4; D is unclear. Germline CDR1 is SQVTM and CDR2 is ANQGSEA. CDR3 length equals 11 residues. V was pared by 7 bases and J by 4 bases, with 7 bases between. The CDR3 is CSGTDNEKLFF. The CDR3 region has the DNA TGCAGCGGGACTGATAATGAAAAACTGTTTTTT.

The chain has TRBV30 and TRBJ1-2; TRBD1 agrees at 7 bases. CDR1 and CDR2 (germline): GTSNPN, SVGIG (reference sequence). The junction had 15 bases not matched to a gene; V was cut back by 3 bases and J by 8 bases. The CDR3 extends over 15 amino acids. CDR3 sequence: CAWSPLRGRIKGYTF. The CDR3 coding sequence is TGTGCCTGGAGCCCCCTAAGGGGGCGAATCAAGGGCTACACCTTC.

The V and J genes are TRBV10-3 and TRBJ2-7; 10 nucleotides agree with TRBD2. This CDR3 spans 16 amino acids. V was pared by 2 bases and J by 3 bases, with 7 bases of the junction left unmatched. Germline loops: CDR1 ENHRY, CDR2 SYGVKD. The CDR3 sequence is CAISEGSGGALYEQYF. The CDR3 bases are TGTGCCATCAGTGAGGGGAGCGGGGGGGCCCTCTACGAGCAGTACTTC.

The V gene is TRBV7-9, the J gene TRBJ2-2, with 7 bases that match TRBD1. Per the germline V gene, CDR1 is SEHNR and CDR2 is FQNEAQ (reference sequence). The CDR3 covers 18 residues. V lost 5 bases, J lost 2 bases, and 14 bases stayed unmatched. CDR3 loop: CASSVNEKTGLNTGELFF. In DNA, the CDR3 is TGTGCCAGCAGCGTAAACGAAAAGACAGGGTTAAACACCGGGGAGCTGTTTTTT.

The V gene is TRBV5-1, the J gene TRBJ1-2, with D unresolved. V gave up 6 bases and J gave up 4 bases, with 16 bases separating them. CDR1 is SGHRS, CDR2 YFSETQ, per germline. The CDR3 runs to 14 residues. Here the CDR3 reads CASTPGSPSYGYTF. CDR3 nucleotide sequence: TGCGCCAGCACCCCGGGGTCCCCTAGCTATGGCTACACCTTC.

The chain carries TRBV4-1 and TRBJ2-6; D might be TRBD2 (5 bases). Trimming took off 6 bases at V and 4 bases at J, with 13 bases between the two ends. The germline V gene encodes CDR1 MGHRA and CDR2 YSYEKL. CDR3 length equals 15 residues. The CDR3 reads CASRGEDSGANVLTF. The CDR3 DNA sequence: TGCGCCAGCAGAGGAGAGGACTCAGGGGCCAACGTCCTGACTTTC.

This chain joins TRBV7-2 and TRBJ1-2, with D possibly being TRBD1 (6 bases). Germline V gene data show CDR1 as SGHTA and CDR2 as FQGNSA. The CDR3 contains 15 residues. Between the trimmed V and J ends, which lost 4 bases and 8 bases, there was a span of 20 bases. The CDR3 coding sequence is TGTGCCAGCAGCTCACAAAGGCCGGGACAAGGCGGCTACACCTTC. Protein product: CASSSQRPGQGGYTF.

The genes are TRBV30 and TRBJ2-1; D is unclear. CDR1 and CDR2 (germline): GTSNPN, SVGIG (reference sequence). This CDR3 region has 11 residues. V shed 0 bases and J shed 10 bases, with 7 bases lying between them. CDR3 region: CAWSVQIEQFF. In DNA, the CDR3 is TGTGCCTGGAGTGTACAAATAGAGCAGTTCTTC. Using reference TRBV30 and TRBJ2-1 for the parts outside the CDR3, the full variable domain is SQTIHQWPATLVQPVGSPLSLECTVEGTSNPNLYWYRQAAGRGLQLLFYSVGIGQISSEVPQNLSASRPQDRQFILSSKKLLLSDSGFYLCAWSVQIEQFFGPGTRLTVL.